Following are 20 T cell receptor beta chains from one sample sequenced in a study of PD-1 blockade in mismatch repair-deficient tumors. Produced via immunoSEQ multiplex PCR; TCRdb's table is partial and in-frame only. The repertoire consists of just over 25,000 clones, with approximately 84% occurring once and the leading ten covering about 3%. The source was PBMCs, collected before pembrolizumab treatment. The receptors stem from an adult with mismatch repair-deficient cancer.

This rearrangement joins TRBV5-1 to TRBJ2-3; D is perhaps TRBD2 (6 bases). The CDR3 totals 15 residues. Germline CDR1 reads SGHRS; CDR2 reads YFSETQ. V lost 1 base, J lost 6 bases, and 15 bases lay in between. This CDR3 is CASSLSGGAGDTQYF. CDR3 DNA sequence: TGCGCCAGCAGCTTGTCCGGGGGTGCAGGGGATACGCAGTATTTT.

V and J are TRBV7-9 and TRBJ1-6; possibly TRBD1 for D (6 bases). With 3 bases removed from V and 8 bases from J, the gap between germline ends came to 8 bases. Per the germline V gene, CDR1 is SEHNR and CDR2 is FQNEAQ (reference sequence). The CDR3 is 13 residues long. The DNA of the CDR3 is TGTGCCAGCAGCTTCGAGGGGGATTCACCCCTCCACTTT. This translates into CASSFEGDSPLHF.

This chain joins TRBV9 and TRBJ2-1; 7 positions match TRBD1. Trimming cost V 4 bases and J 4 bases; bases outside gene matches: 5. CDR1 SGDLS and CDR2 YYNGEE come from the germline V gene. This CDR3 comprises 14 residues. The DNA for the CDR3 is TGTGCCAGCAGCCCCCGGGACAGTTACAATGAGCAGTTCTTC. The encoded protein is CASSPRDSYNEQFF.

The CDR3 loop is CASSQDPQDTQYF. The CDR3 DNA follows: TGCGCCAGCAGCCAAGATCCCCAGGATACGCAGTATTTT. The chain couples TRBV4-1 to TRBJ2-3; D unclear. With 0 bases removed from V and 6 bases from J, the gap between germline ends came to 7 bases. The germline V gene has CDR1 MGHRA and CDR2 YSYEKL. This CDR3 spans 13 amino acids.

This clone came up once. CDR3 sequence reads: CASNNDRGQGEQFF. DNA for the CDR3: TGTGCCAGCAATAATGACAGGGGGCAAGGTGAGCAGTTCTTC. V and J are TRBV2 and TRBJ2-1; 10 bases fit TRBD1. CDR1 is SNHLY, CDR2 FYNNEI, per germline. J was trimmed by 9 bases and V by 7 bases; bases with no gene match: 9. The CDR3 extends over 14 amino acids.

The rearrangement uses TRBV6-5 and TRBJ2-3; 8 bases agree with TRBD2. Germline loops: CDR1 MNHEY, CDR2 SVGAGI. After removal of 3 bases from V and 0 bases from J, the junction contained 2 bases not matched to a gene. This CDR3 spans 15 amino acids. CDR3 sequence: CASSYGLASTDTQYF. The CDR3 coding sequence is TGTGCCAGCAGTTATGGACTAGCTAGCACAGATACGCAGTATTTT.

V usage is TRBV7-9 and J usage is TRBJ1-4; possible D gene TRBD1, 5 bases. The CDR3 extends over 16 amino acids. Trimming shortened V by 4 bases and J by 8 bases, and 20 bases separated the two germline ends. Germline values: CDR1 SEHNR, CDR2 FQNEAQ (reference sequence). The DNA for the CDR3 is TGTGCCAGCAGCTCAACCCCAGGGTCTCGATCCGAAAAACTGTTTTTT. It specifies CASSSTPGSRSEKLFF.

The genes are TRBV5-1 and TRBJ2-7; 7 bases are shared with TRBD1. Losses at the gene ends were 6 bases for V and 0 bases for J; bases not matched to a gene: 6. Germline assignment: CDR1 SGHRS and CDR2 YFSETQ. CDR3 size: 14 residues. The CDR3 region is CASTPGQNSYEQYF. The DNA for the CDR3 is TGCGCCAGCACCCCGGGACAGAACTCCTACGAGCAGTACTTC.

The genes are TRBV27 and TRBJ1-1; 9 bases are a match to TRBD1. The length of the CDR3 is 17 residues. The germline V gene encodes CDR1 MNHEY and CDR2 SMNVEV (reference sequence). The V and J ends lost 1 base and 1 base, in that order; junction bases with no gene match: 7. The CDR3 spells CASSLWGQGMRNTEAFF. In DNA form, the CDR3 reads TGTGCCAGCAGTTTATGGGGACAGGGAATGAGGAACACTGAAGCTTTCTTT.

The gene calls are TRBV18 and TRBJ1-4; D possibly corresponds to TRBD1 (5 bases). This CDR3 comprises 13 residues. The germline V and J ends were trimmed by 6 bases and 8 bases, with 13 bases remaining between them. The germline V gene has CDR1 KGHSH and CDR2 LQKENI. The CDR3 spells CASSEGEWEKLFF. Here the CDR3 DNA reads TGTGCCAGCTCCGAAGGGGAATGGGAAAAACTGTTTTTT.

There are a few counts of this clone. The chain is built from TRBV5-1 and TRBJ2-7, with TRBD2 matching over 7 bases. The ends lost 3 bases at V and 7 bases at J; junction bases unmatched: 10. Germline V gene data show CDR1 as SGHRS and CDR2 as YFSETQ. The CDR3 length is 14 residues. CDR3 nucleotides: TGCGCCAGCAGCTCGGTTGCGGGAGCGAATGAGCAGTACTTC. Protein sequence: CASSSVAGANEQYF.

This clone showed up just once. The CDR3 reads CAWSVRGGGGELFF. CDR3 DNA sequence: TGTGCCTGGAGTGTACGAGGGGGGGGTGGGGAGCTGTTTTTT. V usage is TRBV30 and J usage is TRBJ2-2, with a weak D call TRBD2 (7 bases). Germline CDR1 and CDR2: GTSNPN and SVGIG (reference sequence). This CDR3 region has 14 residues. The V and J ends lost 0 bases and 8 bases respectively, with 13 bases between them.

This clone was detected a few times. The chain carries TRBV5-1 and TRBJ1-2, with 11 bases aligning to TRBD1. This CDR3 spans 13 amino acids. J gave up 8 bases and V 4 bases, and 4 bases lay outside the gene matches. The germline V gene encodes CDR1 SGHRS and CDR2 YFSETQ. This CDR3 is CASSPDRGLGYTF. The CDR3 DNA reads TGCGCCAGCAGCCCGGACAGGGGGCTAGGCTACACCTTC.

The chain recombines TRBV28 with TRBJ1-3; D unresolved. Trimming shortened V by 3 bases and J by 4 bases, and 13 bases separated the two germline ends. Germline V lookup: CDR1 MDHEN, CDR2 SYDVKM. This CDR3 contains 15 residues. This CDR3 is CASSLWGGAGNTIYF. CDR3 DNA: TGTGCCAGCAGTTTGTGGGGAGGAGCGGGAAACACCATATATTTT.

This sequence joins TRBV11-2 and TRBJ2-5; TRBD2 matches 10 bases. The V segment lost 5 bases and the J segment 4 bases; nucleotides outside the gene matches: 10. CDR3 length: 16 residues. Looked up from germline, CDR1 is SGHAT and CDR2 is FQNNGV. CDR3 protein: CASSTGLAGAGETQYF. In nucleotides, the CDR3 is TGTGCCAGCAGCACCGGGCTAGCGGGAGCCGGAGAGACCCAGTACTTC.

CDR3 protein: CASSKRLQGHEQYF. Written as DNA, the CDR3 is TGTGCCAGCAGCAAAAGGTTACAGGGGCACGAGCAGTACTTC. The V and J genes are TRBV21-1 and TRBJ2-7; TRBD1, the D gene given by the table, was not confirmed from the DNA. TRBV21-1 is given as a pseudogene. The CDR3 loop spans 14 amino acids.

V and J are TRBV5-1 and TRBJ2-5; 12 nucleotides line up with TRBD2. Trimming at V came to 7 bases and at J to 5 bases, leaving 12 bases not matched to a gene. CDR3 length: 16 amino acids. Germline V gene sequence: CDR1 SGHRS, CDR2 YFSETQ. Written as DNA, the CDR3 is TGCGCCAGCTTCCAAGTTGGACTAGCGGGAAAGGAGACCCAGTACTTC. It encodes CASFQVGLAGKETQYF.

The rearrangement joins TRBV5-1 to TRBJ2-4, with TRBD2 matching over 9 bases. After removal of 5 bases from V and 4 bases from J, the junction contained 7 bases not matched to a gene. This CDR3 region has 15 residues. Germline V gene data show CDR1 as SGHRS and CDR2 as YFSETQ. DNA of the CDR3: TGCGCCAGCAGTCTTAGTAGCGGGAGTAAAAACATTCAGTACTTC. Amino acid sequence: CASSLSSGSKNIQYF.

The chain employs TRBV27 and TRBJ2-7, with TRBD2 as a possible D gene (7 bases). This CDR3 spans 16 amino acids. V lost 2 bases and J lost 9, with 23 bases in between. In germline, CDR1 is MNHEY, CDR2 SMNVEV (reference sequence). DNA of the CDR3: TGTGCCAGCAGTTTAATGCCCGGCAGGGGAGGGTTAGGGCAGTACTTC. Amino acids: CASSLMPGRGGLGQYF.

This clone was picked up one time. In DNA, the CDR3 is TGCGCCAGCAGCTTGACAGCGGGGAACACTGAAGCTTTCTTT. Residues: CASSLTAGNTEAFF. The chain has TRBV5-1 and TRBJ1-1; D is unclear. Germline-derived CDR1 and CDR2 are SGHRS and YFSETQ. This CDR3 spans 14 amino acids. The V and J ends lost 1 base and 1 base respectively, with 8 bases between them.